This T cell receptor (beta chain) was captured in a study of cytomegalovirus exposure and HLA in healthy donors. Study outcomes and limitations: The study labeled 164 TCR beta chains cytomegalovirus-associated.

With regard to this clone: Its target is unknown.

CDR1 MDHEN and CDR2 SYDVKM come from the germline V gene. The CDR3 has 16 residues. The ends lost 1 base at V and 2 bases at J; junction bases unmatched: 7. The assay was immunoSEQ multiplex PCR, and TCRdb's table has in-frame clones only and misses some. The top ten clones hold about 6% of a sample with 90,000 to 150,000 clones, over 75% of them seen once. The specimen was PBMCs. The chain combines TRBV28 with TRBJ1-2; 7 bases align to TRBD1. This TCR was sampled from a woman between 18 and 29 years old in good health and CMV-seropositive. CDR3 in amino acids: CASSLSGQPTNYGYTF. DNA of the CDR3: TGTGCCAGCAGTTTATCGGGACAGCCTACCAACTATGGCTACACCTTC.